This paragraph reports one TCR beta chain. The CDR3 spans 15 residues. Germline CDR1 MDHEN, CDR2 SYDVKM. Trimming left V 7 bases short and J 4 bases short, with 19 bases between. Method: immunoSEQ multiplex PCR; TCRdb's copy keeps in-frame clones and lacks some. The profile covers about 1.1 million clones, with 70% to 80% appearing a single time and roughly 0.82% taken by the ten largest. CD4+ cells yielded CD45RA+ naive and CD45RA-negative memory subsets. The sample is drawn from a study of shared clonotypes between healthy human individuals. Whole-study context: A couple of female and a few male donors aged 18 to 49 were enrolled. Three plates were used per donor for CD4 naive, three for CD4 memory, two for CD8 naive and one for CD8 memory.

The TCR comes from a man aged 18 to 30 in good health. Some clones in this sample may be carry-over from other donors' samples. The gene calls are TRBV28 and TRBJ1-2; D is unclear. The sample comprised memory CD4+ T cells from PBMCs. Described subset: CD45RA-negative fraction. The CDR3 DNA follows: TGTGCCAGCAACCCGGAGGGCCGGCTAGTCTATGGCTACACCTTC. Translated, it gives CASNPEGRLVYGYTF.